This is a list of T cell receptor beta chains from one sample in a study of T cells in Graves' hyperthyroidism and ophthalmopathy. TCRdb redid the calling of the multiplex PCR reads with MiXCR, one entry per CDR3 protein. The table includes 300,000 to 400,000 distinct CDR3 sequences, around 23% detected once. The source material was blood. These receptor sequences come from a woman between 45 and 65 years old with Graves' hyperthyroidism. Each CDR3 is given without its conserved first and last residue.

CDR3 protein: ASRNQGQGGYT
V gene: TRBV28
J gene: TRBJ1-2

CDR3 protein: ASSLSSSGWDTLH
V gene: TRBV27
J gene: TRBJ1-6

CDR3 protein: SATPLRDRVGTLGNQPQH
V gene: TRBV20-1
J gene: TRBJ1-5

CDR3 protein: SVLKLPSGKISYEQY
V gene: TRBV29-1
J gene: TRBJ2-7

CDR3 protein: ASSIGKAYEQY
V gene: TRBV19
J gene: TRBJ2-7

CDR3 protein: ASSYASGQGHEQF
V gene: TRBV6-5
J gene: TRBJ2-1

CDR3 protein: ATSDGTSGGTDTQY
V gene: TRBV24-1
J gene: TRBJ2-3

CDR3 protein: ASGSGGGRSPLH
V gene: TRBV2
J gene: TRBJ1-6

CDR3 protein: ASSLLRSNSPLH
V gene: TRBV28
J gene: TRBJ1-6

CDR3 protein: ASTGTGGVYSNQPQH
V gene: TRBV19
J gene: TRBJ1-5

CDR3 protein: ASSLVAKNTEAF
V gene: TRBV5-1
J gene: TRBJ1-1

CDR3 protein: ASSGERSSYNEQF
V gene: TRBV6-1
J gene: TRBJ2-1

CDR3 protein: ASSQKTSGAKNEQF
V gene: TRBV11-2
J gene: TRBJ2-1

CDR3 protein: SARGSGGVFTGELF
V gene: TRBV20-1
J gene: TRBJ2-2

CDR3 protein: ASRQGQGGNTIY
V gene: TRBV6-1
J gene: TRBJ1-3

CDR3 protein: AWRGWEKQF
V gene: TRBV30
J gene: TRBJ2-1

CDR3 protein: ASTLAGGAREKLF
V gene: TRBV6-1
J gene: TRBJ1-4

CDR3 protein: ASGSSTGTAYNEQF
V gene: TRBV12-5
J gene: TRBJ2-1

CDR3 protein: SARDGRTGESEQY
V gene: TRBV20-1
J gene: TRBJ2-7

CDR3 protein: AISVRGKGTAGTEAF
V gene: TRBV10-3
J gene: TRBJ1-1

CDR3 protein: ASSPQPQGMGNQPQH
V gene: TRBV18
J gene: TRBJ1-5

CDR3 protein: ASSGQGASNEQF
V gene: TRBV6-4
J gene: TRBJ2-1

CDR3 protein: ATSIYRGPNQPQH
V gene: TRBV15
J gene: TRBJ1-5

CDR3 protein: ASSLRRNAEAF
V gene: TRBV13
J gene: TRBJ1-1

CDR3 protein: ASRLEQGTGATNEKLF
V gene: TRBV6-1
J gene: TRBJ1-4

CDR3 protein: ASSLTTGQNTEAF
V gene: TRBV12-3/TRBV12-4
J gene: TRBJ1-1

CDR3 protein: ASSQSTGRDTQY
V gene: TRBV4-1
J gene: TRBJ2-3

CDR3 protein: ASSLLGAPDTQY
V gene: TRBV11-2
J gene: TRBJ2-3

CDR3 protein: ASSLVTGGGSPLH
V gene: TRBV7-3
J gene: TRBJ1-6

CDR3 protein: ASSTEADTQY
V gene: TRBV11-3
J gene: TRBJ2-3

CDR3 protein: ASSLSAGLNTGELF
V gene: TRBV27
J gene: TRBJ2-2

CDR3 protein: ASTRTGNYGYT
V gene: TRBV6-1
J gene: TRBJ1-2

CDR3 protein: SASVSRGVETQY
V gene: TRBV20-1
J gene: TRBJ2-5

CDR3 protein: SVEWQGGSDTQY
V gene: TRBV29-1
J gene: TRBJ2-3

CDR3 protein: ASRQPGQGSYEQY
V gene: TRBV6-2/TRBV6-3
J gene: TRBJ2-7

CDR3 protein: ASIDRGNTEAF
V gene: TRBV6-2/TRBV6-3
J gene: TRBJ1-1

CDR3 protein: ASSFEQEFQPQH
V gene: TRBV28
J gene: TRBJ1-5

CDR3 protein: ASSQEGTLFGETQY
V gene: TRBV6-1
J gene: TRBJ2-5

CDR3 protein: ASSEGWRTGELF
V gene: TRBV10-1
J gene: TRBJ2-2

CDR3 protein: ASSLCPDRAHSGNTIY
V gene: TRBV7-9
J gene: TRBJ1-3

CDR3 protein: ASSMGTERDTQY
V gene: TRBV19
J gene: TRBJ2-3

CDR3 protein: ASAEGTYTGELF
V gene: TRBV12-5
J gene: TRBJ2-2

CDR3 protein: ASSERGRQNTEAF
V gene: TRBV2
J gene: TRBJ1-1

CDR3 protein: ASSLYRDRGPYEQY
V gene: TRBV27
J gene: TRBJ2-7

CDR3 protein: ASSSIQGRADTQY
V gene: TRBV6-1
J gene: TRBJ2-3

CDR3 protein: ASSRDFSNQPQH
V gene: TRBV6-1
J gene: TRBJ1-5

CDR3 protein: ASTAPRASNGYT
V gene: TRBV6-1
J gene: TRBJ1-2

CDR3 protein: ATSSHRESVEAF
V gene: TRBV15
J gene: TRBJ1-1

CDR3 protein: ASSEVTGGGEQY
V gene: TRBV2
J gene: TRBJ2-7

CDR3 protein: ASTLLGGRLYYEQY
V gene: TRBV7-3
J gene: TRBJ2-7

CDR3 protein: AISGLQTYEQY
V gene: TRBV10-3
J gene: TRBJ2-7

CDR3 protein: ASSPGLGPDTQY
V gene: TRBV11-2
J gene: TRBJ2-3

CDR3 protein: ASSLFSTEAF
V gene: TRBV7-9
J gene: TRBJ1-1

CDR3 protein: ASSEGSPQH
V gene: TRBV6-1
J gene: TRBJ1-5

CDR3 protein: ASKGHNEQF
V gene: TRBV12-3/TRBV12-4
J gene: TRBJ2-1

CDR3 protein: SASPTSGSSETQY
V gene: TRBV20-1
J gene: TRBJ2-5

CDR3 protein: ASSLRTSTYEQY
V gene: TRBV5-1
J gene: TRBJ2-7